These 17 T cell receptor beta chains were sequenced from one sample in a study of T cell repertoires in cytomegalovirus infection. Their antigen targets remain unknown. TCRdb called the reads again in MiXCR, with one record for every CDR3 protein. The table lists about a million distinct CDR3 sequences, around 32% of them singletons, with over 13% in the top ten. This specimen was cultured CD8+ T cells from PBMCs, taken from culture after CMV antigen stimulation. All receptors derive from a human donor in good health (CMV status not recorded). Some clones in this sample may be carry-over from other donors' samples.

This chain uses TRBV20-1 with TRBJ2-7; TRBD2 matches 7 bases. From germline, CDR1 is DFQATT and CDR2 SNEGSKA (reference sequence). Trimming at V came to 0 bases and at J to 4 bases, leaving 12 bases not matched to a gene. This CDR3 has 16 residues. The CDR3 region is CSARDPGEGSRYEQYF. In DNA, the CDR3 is TGCAGTGCTAGAGATCCTGGGGAGGGTAGCCGATACGAGCAGTACTTC.

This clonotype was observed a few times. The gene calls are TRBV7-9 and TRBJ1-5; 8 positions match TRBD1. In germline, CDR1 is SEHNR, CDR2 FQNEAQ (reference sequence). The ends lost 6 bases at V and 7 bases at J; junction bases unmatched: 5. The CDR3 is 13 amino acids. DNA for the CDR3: TGTGCCAGCAGTTTCGACAGGGGCCAGCCCCAGCATTTT. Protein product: CASSFDRGQPQHF.

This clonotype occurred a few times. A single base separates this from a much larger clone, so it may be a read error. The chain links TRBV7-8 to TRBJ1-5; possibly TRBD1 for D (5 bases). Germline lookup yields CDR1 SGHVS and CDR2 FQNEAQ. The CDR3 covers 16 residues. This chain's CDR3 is CASSLDDRQINQPRHF. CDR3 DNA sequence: TGTGCCAGCAGCTTAGACGACCGACAGATCAATCAGCCCCGGCATTTT.

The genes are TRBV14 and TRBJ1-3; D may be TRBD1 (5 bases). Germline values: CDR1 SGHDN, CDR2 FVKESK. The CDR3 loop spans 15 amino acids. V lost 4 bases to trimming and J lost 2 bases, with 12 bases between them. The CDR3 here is CASSPGPRTGNTIYF. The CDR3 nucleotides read TGTGCCAGCAGCCCGGGACCGAGGACTGGAAACACCATATATTTT.

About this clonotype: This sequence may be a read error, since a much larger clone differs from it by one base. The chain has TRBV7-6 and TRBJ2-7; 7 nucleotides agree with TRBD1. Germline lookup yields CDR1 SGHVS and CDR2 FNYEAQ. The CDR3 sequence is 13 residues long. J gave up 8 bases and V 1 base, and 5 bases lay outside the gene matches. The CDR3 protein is CASSLVQGDKQYF. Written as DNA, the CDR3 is TGTGCCAGCAGCTTAGTGCAGGGGGACAAGCAGTACTTC.

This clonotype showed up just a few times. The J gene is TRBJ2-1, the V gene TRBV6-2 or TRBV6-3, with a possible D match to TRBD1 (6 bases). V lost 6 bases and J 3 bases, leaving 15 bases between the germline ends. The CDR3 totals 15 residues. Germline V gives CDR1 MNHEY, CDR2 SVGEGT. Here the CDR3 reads CASSYGQIYYNEQFF. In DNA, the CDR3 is TGTGCCAGCAGCTACGGACAGATCTACTACAATGAGCAGTTCTTC.

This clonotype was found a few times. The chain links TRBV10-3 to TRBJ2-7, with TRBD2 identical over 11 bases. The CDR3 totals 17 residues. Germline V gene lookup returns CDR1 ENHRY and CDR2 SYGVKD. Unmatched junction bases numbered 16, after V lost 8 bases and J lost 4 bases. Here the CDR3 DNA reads TGTGCCATCGGACTGGGACTAGCGGTTTCCTCGAGTTACGAGCAGTACTTC. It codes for CAIGLGLAVSSSYEQYF.

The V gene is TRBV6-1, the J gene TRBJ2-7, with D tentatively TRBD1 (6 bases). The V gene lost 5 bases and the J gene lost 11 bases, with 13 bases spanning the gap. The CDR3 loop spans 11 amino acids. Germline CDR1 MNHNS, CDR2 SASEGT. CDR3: CASSYLGHKYF. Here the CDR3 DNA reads TGTGCCAGCAGTTACCTGGGACACAAGTACTTC.

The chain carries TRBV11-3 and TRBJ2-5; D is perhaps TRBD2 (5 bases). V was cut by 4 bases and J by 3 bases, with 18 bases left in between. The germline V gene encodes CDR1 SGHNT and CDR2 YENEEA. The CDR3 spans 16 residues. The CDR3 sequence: CASSSPPFSVKETQYF. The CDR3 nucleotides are TGTGCCAGCAGCTCTCCCCCGTTTAGCGTGAAAGAGACCCAGTACTTC.

CDR3 coding DNA: TGTGCCAGCAGTGAAGTAGTGTTTTTGGGCGAGCAGTACGTC. This codes for CASSEVVFLGEQYV. This rearrangement joins TRBV6-1 to TRBJ2-7; no reliable D call. In germline, CDR1 is MNHNS, CDR2 SASEGT. Trimming shortened V by 1 base and J by 6 bases, and 13 bases separated the two germline ends. The CDR3 has 14 amino acids.

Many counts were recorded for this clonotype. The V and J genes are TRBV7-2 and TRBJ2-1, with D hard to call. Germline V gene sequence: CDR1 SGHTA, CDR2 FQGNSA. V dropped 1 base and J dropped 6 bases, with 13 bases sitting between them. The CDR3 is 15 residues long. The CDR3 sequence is CASSLGGWLGNEQFF. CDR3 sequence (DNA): TGTGCCAGCAGCTTAGGGGGATGGCTAGGCAATGAGCAGTTCTTC.

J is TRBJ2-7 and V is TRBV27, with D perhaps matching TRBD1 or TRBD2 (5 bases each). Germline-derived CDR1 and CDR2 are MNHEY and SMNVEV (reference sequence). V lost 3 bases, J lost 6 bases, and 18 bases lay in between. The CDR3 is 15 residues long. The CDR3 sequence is CASSFIRVGEGEQYF. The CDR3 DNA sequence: TGTGCCAGCAGTTTTATCAGGGTAGGAGAGGGCGAGCAGTACTTC.

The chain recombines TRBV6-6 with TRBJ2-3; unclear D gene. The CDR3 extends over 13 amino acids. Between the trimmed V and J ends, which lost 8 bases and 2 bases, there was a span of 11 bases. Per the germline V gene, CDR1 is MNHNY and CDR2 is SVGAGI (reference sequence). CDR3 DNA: TGTGCCAGCTTTGAGGATCTCACAGATACGCAGTATTTT. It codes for CASFEDLTDTQYF.

CDR3: CASSYFPAGVLDTQYF. The CDR3 region has the DNA TGTGCCAGCAGTTACTTCCCAGCGGGGGTACTGGATACGCAGTATTTT. This rearrangement joins TRBV6-6 to TRBJ2-3; TRBD2 matches at 8 bases. The V gene's germline CDR1 is MNHNY and CDR2 SVGAGI (reference sequence). Trimming took 1 base from V and 6 from J; bases not matched to a gene: 9. The CDR3 totals 16 residues.

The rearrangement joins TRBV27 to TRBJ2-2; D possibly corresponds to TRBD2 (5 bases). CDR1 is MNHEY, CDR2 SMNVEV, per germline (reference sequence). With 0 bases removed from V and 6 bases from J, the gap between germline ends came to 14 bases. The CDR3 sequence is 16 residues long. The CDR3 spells CASSLSSGSAAGELFF. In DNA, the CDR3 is TGTGCCAGCAGTTTATCGTCGGGCTCAGCGGCCGGGGAGCTGTTTTTT.

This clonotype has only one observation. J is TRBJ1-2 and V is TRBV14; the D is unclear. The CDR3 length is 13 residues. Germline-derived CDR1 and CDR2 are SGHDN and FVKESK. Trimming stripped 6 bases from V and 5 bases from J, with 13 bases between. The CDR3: CASSFKSTYGYTF. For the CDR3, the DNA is TGTGCCAGCAGTTTCAAAAGTACATATGGCTACACCTTC. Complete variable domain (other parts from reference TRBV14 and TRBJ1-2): EAGVTQFPSHSVIEKGQTVTLRCDPISGHDNLYWYRRVMGKEIKFLLHFVKESKQDESGMPNNRFLAERTGGTYSTLKVQPAELEDSGVYFCASSFKSTYGYTFGSGTRLTVV.

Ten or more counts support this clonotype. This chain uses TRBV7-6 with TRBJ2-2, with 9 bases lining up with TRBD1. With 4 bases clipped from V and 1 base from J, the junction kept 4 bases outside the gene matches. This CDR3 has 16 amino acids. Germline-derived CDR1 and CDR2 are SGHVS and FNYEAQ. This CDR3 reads CASSSRGQGNTGELFF. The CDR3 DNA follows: TGTGCCAGCAGCTCGAGGGGACAGGGGAACACCGGGGAGCTGTTTTTT.